The next 3 T cell receptor beta chains were all read from a single sample in a study of T cell repertoires in cytomegalovirus infection. TCRdb reanalysed the reads using MiXCR and keeps one entry per CDR3 protein. The sample holds about 360,000 distinct CDR3 sequences, less than 20% seen once. Input material: PBMCs. These receptors were obtained from a human donor in good health (CMV status not recorded). Some clones in this sample may be carry-over from other donors' samples.

The chain employs TRBV6-1 and TRBJ2-5; D gene unclear. The CDR3 spans 15 residues. Germline CDR1 and CDR2: MNHNS and SASEGT. V was pared by 10 bases and J by 1 base, with 19 bases between. In DNA form, the CDR3 reads TGTGCCACCAGCTGGGGTAGGGTCCTCCAAGAGACCCAGTACTTC. It codes for CATSWGRVLQETQYF.

CDR3 loop: CASSWGPPDTQYF. CDR3 in DNA: TGTGCCAGCAGTTGGGGCCCCCCCGATACGCAGTATTTT. The rearrangement joins TRBV12-3 or TRBV12-4 to TRBJ2-3; D perhaps matches TRBD1 (5 bases). Trimming cost V 4 bases and J 6 bases, with 11 bases left between them. The CDR3 totals 13 residues.

The chain uses TRBV27 and TRBJ2-7, with TRBD1 matching over 11 bases. V shed 3 bases, J shed 6 bases, and the junction held 4 bases outside the gene matches. The CDR3 covers 14 residues. CDR1 is MNHEY and CDR2 is SMNVEV in the germline V gene (reference sequence). The CDR3 sequence is CASSFGQGAVEQYF. DNA for the CDR3: TGTGCCAGCAGTTTCGGACAGGGGGCGGTCGAGCAGTACTTC.